This T cell receptor beta chain comes out of a study of regulatory T cells in long-lasting Graves disease. Study observations and caveats: Persistent disease was associated with favored TRBV28 usage and with favored use of TRBJ1-2 and TRBJ2-5.

Building the TCR beta libraries relied on iRepertoire HTBI primers, and CDR3 regions underwent Arm-PCR. TCRdb processed the multiplex PCR reads anew with MiXCR; each CDR3 protein has one entry. The sample holds about 220,000 distinct CDR3 sequences, 18% seen once. This clonotype appeared many times. Its specificity is not known. This sample's time point: newly diagnosed GD, antithyroid drugs for less than 3 months. The TCR library was made from RNA that had been extracted from PBMCs in TRIzol. Graves' disease diagnosis was established per American Thyroid Association guidelines. Trimming took 1 base from V and 5 from J, leaving 8 bases between them. CDR1 and CDR2 (germline): SGHRS, YFSETQ. The CDR3 spans 13 residues.

This chain uses TRBV5-1 with TRBJ2-3; D is undetermined. The sequence came from a female donor with Graves disease. Here the sequenced sample was peripheral blood mononuclear cells (PBMCs), taken at new diagnosis, from a patient treated with antithyroid drugs. The CDR3 is CASSLSGEDTQYF. CDR3 in DNA: TGCGCCAGCAGCTTGTCTGGCGAAGATACGCAGTATTTT.